Sequencing of this TCR beta chain was carried out in a study of cytomegalovirus exposure and HLA in healthy donors. Study in general: From roughly 180 million T cells, an earlier analysis saw approximately 110 million unique TCR beta sequences. Overall study results and limits: Later work associated 16,951 TCR beta sequences with HLA alleles at 0.05 false discovery rate. A later analysis linked a missense variant in DCLRE1C to the trimming of TCR beta V and J genes.

On this clone: The antigen is unknown.

Both 60 Vbeta primers and 13 Jbeta primers went into the PCR. Repertoires were generated with immunoSEQ multiplex PCR, while TCRdb's copy carries only in-frame clones and drops some. The profile covers almost 65,000 clones, with around four fifths appearing a single time and approximately 4.8% taken by the ten largest. With V trimmed by 8 bases and J by 7 bases, 18 bases remained unmatched. CDR1 and CDR2 (germline): MDHEN, SYDVKM. This CDR3 is built from 17 residues. The sample consisted of PBMCs. The V gene is TRBV28, the J gene TRBJ1-2; TRBD1 agrees at 11 bases. The TCR comes from a male donor in good health and CMV-seropositive. The CDR3, as DNA: TGTGCCAGCGGCGTCCTCACCGGGACAGGGGGGAGATCTGGCTACACCTTC. Protein sequence: CASGVLTGTGGRSGYTF.